Sequencing of this T cell receptor beta chain was carried out in a study of blood T cell repertoires in COVID-19. Across the whole study: Collection of acute and convalescent COVID-19 samples took place in the United States, Italy and Spain. PBMCs, B-cell-depleted T cells, or T cells were the source of the cDNA or gDNA that made up the material.

The table came from immunoSEQ multiplex PCR; TCRdb's copy has only in-frame clones and leaves some out. The table lists roughly 70,000 clones, roughly four fifths of them singletons, with more than 13% in the top ten. The V and J ends lost 1 base and 0 bases, in that order; junction bases with no gene match: 8. The germline V gene encodes CDR1 SQVTM and CDR2 ANQGSEA. The CDR3 length is 17 residues. Specimen: peripheral blood. This clonotype was obtained from a man in his sixties with COVID-19, enrolled during active disease. The chain has TRBV29-1 and TRBJ2-3; 9 nucleotides align to TRBD1. This chain's CDR3 is CSVEGPGQGPSTDTQYF. As DNA, the CDR3 is TGCAGCGTTGAAGGTCCGGGACAGGGACCAAGCACAGATACGCAGTATTTT.